These 4 T cell receptor beta chains were sequenced from one sample in a study of PD-1 blockade in classical Hodgkin lymphoma. Every patient had relapsed following autologous stem cell transplantation, and cohorts differed in brentuximab vedotin exposure. Data came from immunoSEQ multiplex PCR; TCRdb stores just in-frame clones and leaves some out. Among 90,000 to 100,000 clones listed, 89% were seen once. This specimen was peripheral blood mononuclear cells (PBMCs), taken before the second cycle of nivolumab. These receptors all come from a human donor with classical Hodgkin lymphoma.

The V and J genes are TRBV15 and TRBJ2-3; TRBD1 matches 7 bases. CDR3 size: 13 residues. CDR1 LNHNV and CDR2 YYDKDF come from the germline V gene (reference sequence). V lost 7 bases and J lost 4; bases outside the gene matches: 5. The CDR3 region has the DNA TGTGCCACCAAAGGGGGCGACTCAGATACGCAGTATTTT. This codes for CATKGGDSDTQYF.

The rearrangement links TRBV7-6 to TRBJ2-1, with TRBD2 matching over 7 bases. This CDR3 contains 15 residues. J lost 2 bases, V lost 5 bases, and 6 bases had no gene match. Germline-derived CDR1 and CDR2 are SGHVS and FNYEAQ. The CDR3, as DNA: TGTGCCAGCAGCACGGCTGGACTAGCCTACAATGAGCAGTTCTTC. Residues: CASSTAGLAYNEQFF. The complete variable domain, with remaining parts taken from reference TRBV7-6 and TRBJ2-1, reads GAGVSQSPRYKVTKRGQDVALRCDPISGHVSLYWYRQALGQGPEFLTYFNYEAQQDKSGLPNDRFSAERPEGSISTLTIQRTEQRDSAMYRCASSTAGLAYNEQFFGPGTRLTVL.

This chain connects TRBV27 to TRBJ2-7; tentative D call: TRBD1 (6 bases). Germline CDR1 MNHEY, CDR2 SMNVEV (reference sequence). Trimming stripped 5 bases from V and 3 bases from J, with 17 bases between. CDR3 length equals 15 residues. CDR3 protein: CASSPTWVGGYEQYF. The CDR3 DNA sequence: TGTGCCAGCAGTCCGACCTGGGTAGGGGGCTACGAGCAGTACTTC.

V usage is TRBV21-1 and J usage is TRBJ2-2; no check of the table's D call, TRBD1, against the DNA was made. TRBV21-1 represents a pseudogene. The CDR3 has 12 residues. Here the CDR3 DNA reads TGTGCTGGGAAGGGGGTCGCCGGGGAGCTGTTTTTT. Protein: CAGKGVAGELFF.